These T cell receptor beta chains were read from a single sample in a study of blood T cell repertoires in COVID-19. Assay used: immunoSEQ multiplex PCR; TCRdb lists only in-frame clones, some missing. The repertoire consists of 350,000 to 450,000 clones, with more than 80% occurring once and the leading ten covering about 1.1%. Material: PBMCs or T cells enriched from blood (not recorded which). These receptors were taken from a man aged 30 to 45 who had recovered from COVID-19. Each CDR3 is given with its conserved first and last residue. D genes are given only for firm matches. Clone size is shown for a subset of rows, as once, few, many or a class of expanded clone.

D	V	J	size	CDR3	DNA
.	TRBV6-5	TRBJ2-5	.	CATGEETQYF	TGTGCTACTGGAGAAGAGACCCAGTACTTC
TRBD2	TRBV10-3	TRBJ2-1	.	CAISESGTSGNEQFF	TGTGCCATCAGTGAATCTGGGACTAGCGGCAATGAGCAGTTCTTC
.	TRBV27	TRBJ2-6	.	CASSFTASVFSGANVLTF	TGTGCCAGCAGTTTTACGGCTAGCGTTTTCTCTGGGGCCAACGTCCTGACTTTC
.	TRBV19	TRBJ1-1	.	CAQGNTEAFF	TGTGCTCAGGGGAACACTGAAGCTTTCTTT
.	TRBV10-1	TRBJ2-2	many	CASSEGRNKRELFF	TGCGCCAGCAGTGAGGGCAGGAACAAAAGGGAGCTGTTTTTT
.	TRBV6-5	TRBJ2-5	once	CASAVQETQYF	TGTGCCAGCGCGGTCCAAGAGACCCAGTACTTC
TRBD1	TRBV9	TRBJ1-3	.	CASSVAGTGFYGNTIYF	TGTGCCAGCAGCGTAGCTGGGACAGGGTTTTATGGAAACACCATATATTTT
.	TRBV2	TRBJ1-5	.	CASSGLRGPFSNQPQHF	TGTGCCAGCAGTGGACTCAGGGGACCTTTTTCCAATCAGCCCCAGCATTTT
TRBD1	TRBV6-5	TRBJ1-1	.	CASSYLGQGENTEAFF	TGTGCCAGCAGTTATTTGGGACAGGGGGAGAACACTGAAGCTTTCTTT
TRBD2	TRBV28	TRBJ2-3	once	CASSFSSGSGPDTQYF	TGTGCCAGCAGTTTTTCCAGCGGGAGTGGTCCAGATACGCAGTATTTT
TRBD1	TRBV3-1/TRBV3-2	TRBJ2-3	.	CASSQDDAGGDTQYF	TGTGCCAGCAGCCAAGATGATGCAGGGGGAGATACGCAGTATTTT
TRBD1	TRBV16	TRBJ1-2	.	CASSLQSRDRVLF	TGTGCCAGCAGCCTCCAGTCCCGGGACAGGGTCCTCTTC
TRBD1	TRBV27	TRBJ1-1	.	CASSLLGGSFLGQDEAFF	TGTGCCAGCAGTTTATTGGGTGGTTCGTTCCTCGGACAGGATGAAGCTTTCTTT
TRBD1	TRBV2	TRBJ1-3	once	CASRDRTGSSGNTIYF	TGTGCCAGCAGGGACCGGACAGGGAGCTCTGGAAACACCATATATTTT
.	TRBV7-2	TRBJ2-3	.	CASRKDSQDTQYF	TGTGCCAGCAGGAAGGACTCGCAGGATACGCAGTATTTT
TRBD1	TRBV7-9	TRBJ2-7	.	CASSLVGQGGLEQYF	TGTGCCAGCAGCTTAGTCGGACAGGGGGGGCTCGAGCAGTACTTC
TRBD1	TRBV5-1	TRBJ2-7	.	CASSLAGTATYEQYF	TGCGCCAGCAGCTTGGCCGGGACAGCCACCTACGAGCAGTACTTC
TRBD2	TRBV27	TRBJ2-5	once	CASSKLSGSYQETQYF	TGTGCCAGCAGTAAGCTAAGCGGGAGCTACCAAGAGACCCAGTACTTC
TRBD1	TRBV19	TRBJ2-3	.	CASSSDRGPDTQYF	TGTGCCAGTAGTTCGGACAGGGGGCCAGATACGCAGTATTTT
.	TRBV28	TRBJ1-2	.	CASSPTGVYGYTF	TGTGCCAGCAGCCCAACAGGCGTCTATGGCTACACCTTC
TRBD1	TRBV13	TRBJ2-7	once	CASSPRTGAYEQYF	TGTGCCAGCAGCCCTCGGACAGGGGCCTACGAGCAGTACTTC
.	TRBV2	TRBJ2-7	.	CASSIPPPYGEQYF	TGTGCCAGCAGTATTCCCCCTCCCTACGGCGAGCAGTACTTC
TRBD2	TRBV4-1	TRBJ2-7	.	CASSQAISGGEQYF	TGCGCCAGCAGCCAAGCAATCTCGGGGGGCGAGCAGTACTTC
TRBD2	TRBV6-4	TRBJ2-1	.	CASSKTGLAKPNSYNEQFF	TGTGCCAGCAGTAAAACCGGACTAGCGAAACCCAACTCCTACAATGAGCAGTTCTTC
.	TRBV5-1	TRBJ2-5	.	CASSRDLTGPVETQYF	TGCGCCAGCAGCCGAGACCTAACAGGACCCGTGGAGACCCAGTACTTC
TRBD1	TRBV24-1	TRBJ2-2	.	CATSDLSDRGNTGELFF	TGTGCCACCAGTGATTTGAGTGACAGGGGTAACACCGGGGAGCTGTTTTTT
TRBD1	TRBV12-3/TRBV12-4	TRBJ1-1	.	CASSYRGEAFF	TGTGCCAGCAGTTACAGGGGTGAAGCTTTCTTT
TRBD1	TRBV3-1/TRBV3-2	TRBJ1-5	once	CASSQGHRQGEQPQHF	TGTGCCAGCAGCCAAGGACACAGACAGGGTGAGCAGCCCCAGCATTTT
TRBD2	TRBV3-1/TRBV3-2	TRBJ2-4	.	CASSQDSIAGRGPQYF	TGTGCCAGCAGCCAAGATTCTATCGCCGGGAGGGGCCCCCAGTACTTC
TRBD1	TRBV5-8	TRBJ2-6	.	CASSSTGWANVLTF	TGTGCCAGCAGCTCGACAGGGTGGGCCAACGTCCTGACTTTC
.	TRBV28	TRBJ2-6	.	CASRIREASGANVLTF	TGTGCCAGCAGGATCCGGGAAGCCTCTGGGGCCAACGTCCTGACTTTC
TRBD1	TRBV19	TRBJ2-3	.	CASSTPGQGSDTQYF	TGTGCCAGTAGTACGCCGGGACAGGGATCAGATACGCAGTATTTT
.	TRBV6-1	TRBJ2-3	.	CASTAWSAGTDTQYF	TGTGCCAGCACCGCGTGGTCAGCGGGCACAGATACGCAGTATTTT
.	TRBV29-1	TRBJ2-5	.	CSVPGVAQETQYF	TGCAGCGTTCCGGGGGTGGCTCAAGAGACCCAGTACTTC
TRBD2	TRBV11-2	TRBJ2-2	.	CASSLSAEREGPLTGELFF	TGTGCCAGCAGCTTAAGTGCGGAGCGGGAGGGCCCTCTTACCGGGGAGCTGTTTTTT
.	TRBV19	TRBJ1-1	.	CASSTTGRRAEAFF	TGTGCCAGTAGTACCACAGGGAGAAGGGCTGAAGCTTTCTTT
.	TRBV2	TRBJ1-4	once	CASSEYFRQIATNEKLFF	TGTGCCAGCAGTGAATATTTTAGACAGATTGCAACTAATGAAAAACTGTTTTTT
TRBD1	TRBV19	TRBJ2-1	.	CASRPTTGGYNEQFF	TGTGCCAGTAGGCCAACGACAGGGGGCTACAATGAGCAGTTCTTC
TRBD1	TRBV18	TRBJ1-5	few	CASSSDRGSNQPQHF	TGTGCCAGCTCATCAGACAGGGGGAGCAATCAGCCCCAGCATTTT
TRBD2	TRBV19	TRBJ2-2	.	CASKRGGNGELFF	TGTGCCAGTAAGAGGGGAGGGAACGGGGAGCTGTTTTTT
TRBD2	TRBV4-1	TRBJ2-1	.	CASSKWREDNEQFF	TGCGCCAGCAGCAAATGGCGGGAGGACAATGAGCAGTTCTTC
TRBD2	TRBV20-1	TRBJ2-5	.	CSASPSGRRETQYF	TGCAGTGCTAGTCCTAGCGGGAGGAGGGAGACCCAGTACTTC
TRBD2	TRBV5-1	TRBJ2-3	.	CASDSGRATDTQYF	TGCGCCAGCGACAGCGGGAGGGCCACAGATACGCAGTATTTT
.	TRBV19	TRBJ2-1	.	CASSRGWGDYNEQFF	TGTGCCAGTAGCCGGGGATGGGGGGACTACAATGAGCAGTTCTTC
TRBD1	TRBV3-1/TRBV3-2	TRBJ1-2	.	CASSNRDRGFDGYTF	TGTGCCAGCAGCAACCGGGACAGGGGATTCGATGGCTACACCTTC
.	TRBV29-1	TRBJ1-1	.	CSVLQGDAFF	TGCAGCGTTCTACAGGGAGACGCTTTCTTT
.	TRBV19	TRBJ2-7	.	CASSPGDAYEQYF	TGTGCCAGTAGTCCAGGGGATGCCTACGAGCAGTACTTC